Listed below are T cell receptor beta chains from one sample, sequenced in a study of blood T cell repertoires in COVID-19. Clones were read by immunoSEQ multiplex PCR, and TCRdb kept only the in-frame ones, dropping some. The repertoire holds 110,000 to 150,000 clones, about 86% seen once, with about 7.5% in the top ten. Source material: peripheral blood. These receptor sequences come from a human donor in a cohort sampled during active COVID-19. Each CDR3 is given without its conserved first and last residue. A D gene is named only where the DNA matches it firmly.

v_gene	d_gene	j_gene	CDR3aa
TRBV13	TRBD1	TRBJ1-5	ASSLGQRNQPQH
TRBV19	TRBD1	TRBJ1-2	ASSPDRAWGNYGYT
TRBV24-1	TRBD2	TRBJ2-2	ATSDLTSGRAYGTGELF
TRBV7-2	.	TRBJ2-7	ASSGLSRAGLHYEQY
TRBV28	TRBD1	TRBJ1-5	ASRSSGGARGNQPQH
TRBV6-6	.	TRBJ2-6	ASSYGGAGANVLT
TRBV5-5	.	TRBJ2-7	ASSFRQTYEQY
TRBV5-1	.	TRBJ2-1	ASSRAGQEYNEQF
TRBV28	TRBD1	TRBJ1-2	ASSLKQTGAYGYT
TRBV9	.	TRBJ2-7	ASSAAGSSYEQY
TRBV24-1	.	TRBJ2-7	ATSDFNTLTGGHEQY
TRBV28	.	TRBJ1-4	ASSSERTNEKLF
TRBV7-9	TRBD2	TRBJ2-7	ASSSLAGLAGSLSYEQY
TRBV2	.	TRBJ2-7	ATTTLRGYEQY
TRBV7-9	TRBD1	TRBJ2-1	ASTQPRTGVDNEQF
TRBV7-9	.	TRBJ1-2	ASSLNAPDGYT
TRBV27	TRBD2	TRBJ2-7	ASKDLAGGSYEQY
TRBV27	TRBD1	TRBJ1-5	ASSLRGQGLGNQPQH
TRBV27	TRBD2	TRBJ2-1	ASSRGLAGPYNEQF
TRBV25-1	TRBD1	TRBJ1-2	ATGDRGTHYGYT
TRBV28	TRBD1	TRBJ2-7	ASSLADRSKY
TRBV10-2	.	TRBJ1-2	ASSEGQGYGYT
TRBV1	.	TRBJ1-5	TSGPGTGIPGGNQPQH
TRBV28	TRBD2	TRBJ2-3	ASSVEAGSTDTQY
TRBV14	.	TRBJ2-7	ASSQGRYYEQY
TRBV28	TRBD1	TRBJ1-1	ASSLPRGRTEAF
TRBV9	.	TRBJ2-7	ASSPAGGTIEQY
TRBV7-2	.	TRBJ2-7	ASSEVVGPLYEQY
TRBV7-2	.	TRBJ2-1	ASSWSSYNEQF
TRBV7-3	.	TRBJ2-7	ASSLKGAGKLGQY
TRBV2	TRBD2	TRBJ2-1	ASRAGTSGEQF